The 13 T cell receptor beta chains listed next were all sequenced from one sample in a study of cytomegalovirus exposure and HLA in healthy donors. PCR was performed using 60 Vbeta and 13 Jbeta primers. TCRdb keeps only in-frame clones here, not all; method: immunoSEQ multiplex PCR. The sample shows roughly 54,000 clones, 70% to 85% of them seen only once. Source material: PBMCs. The receptors stem from a man in his forties or fifties in good health and CMV-seronegative.

In its sample, this clone was seen once. The chain uses TRBV5-4 and TRBJ1-1, with 9 nucleotides matching TRBD1. Germline V gene data show CDR1 as SGHNT and CDR2 as YYREEE (reference sequence). The V gene end was trimmed by 3 bases and the J gene end by 5 bases; junction bases not matched to a gene: 8. This CDR3 comprises 15 residues. DNA of the CDR3: TGTGCCAGCAGCTGGGACAGGGTGTATGTGACTGAAGCTTTCTTT. It codes for CASSWDRVYVTEAFF.

The chain is built from TRBV5-1 and TRBJ2-5; TRBD2 aligns across 12 bases. Germline assignment: CDR1 SGHRS and CDR2 YFSETQ. CDR3 size: 14 residues. V shed 6 bases, J shed 3 bases, and the junction held 3 bases outside the gene matches. The CDR3 region is CASKASGGEETQYF. For the CDR3, the DNA is TGCGCCAGCAAGGCTAGCGGGGGGGAAGAGACCCAGTACTTC.

The genes are TRBV4-1 and TRBJ2-3, with TRBD1 as a possible D gene (5 bases). V was pared by 4 bases and J by 0 bases, with 11 bases between. CDR1 is MGHRA, CDR2 YSYEKL, per germline. The CDR3 is 15 residues long. DNA of the CDR3: TGCGCCAGCAGCCCACAGGTAACTAGCACAGATACGCAGTATTTT. Residues: CASSPQVTSTDTQYF.

This clone turned up a few times. The chain links TRBV5-1 to TRBJ2-7; 12 bases match TRBD2. The CDR3 contains 15 residues. Losses at the gene ends were 4 bases for V and 3 bases for J; bases not matched to a gene: 5. Germline assignment: CDR1 SGHRS and CDR2 YFSETQ. In DNA form, the CDR3 reads TGCGCCAGCAGCGGAGGACTAGCGGGGTTCTACGAGCAGTACTTC. It encodes CASSGGLAGFYEQYF.

The genes are TRBV10-2 and TRBJ2-1; TRBD1 agrees at 8 bases. This CDR3 is 14 amino acids long. Germline trimming cut 0 bases from V and 8 bases from J; bases unmatched to any gene: 3. Germline V gene sequence: CDR1 WSHSY, CDR2 SAAADI. In DNA, the CDR3 is TGCGCCAGCAGTGAGTCAACAGGGGGATATGAGCAGTTCTTC. Translating gives CASSESTGGYEQFF.

This clone was detected only a few times. The chain couples TRBV2 to TRBJ1-1, with a weak D call TRBD1 (6 bases). V lost 6 bases to trimming and J lost 4 bases, with 18 bases between them. The CDR3 consists of 15 residues. Germline values: CDR1 SNHLY, CDR2 FYNNEI. In DNA form, the CDR3 reads TGTGCCAGCAGCACCGACCCAGGGGTAGGCACTGAAGCTTTCTTT. This encodes CASSTDPGVGTEAFF.

The rearrangement joins TRBV9 to TRBJ2-7; D perhaps matches TRBD1 (6 bases). The germline CDR1 and CDR2 sequences are SGDLS and YYNGEE. Trimming took off 3 bases at V and 0 bases at J, with 10 bases between the two ends. The CDR3 runs to 14 residues. CDR3 sequence (DNA): TGTGCCAGCAGCGCCGAGGGGGTCTCCTACGAGCAGTACTTC. It yields the protein CASSAEGVSYEQYF.

This clone was seen just once. V is TRBV5-6 and J is TRBJ2-7; 11 positions match TRBD2. The V gene end was trimmed by 0 bases and the J gene end by 6 bases; junction bases not matched to a gene: 2. Germline CDR1 is SGHDT and CDR2 is YYEEEE. This CDR3 is 14 amino acids long. The CDR3 loop reads CASSLGLAGREQYF. CDR3 DNA sequence: TGTGCCAGCAGCTTGGGACTAGCGGGGCGCGAGCAGTACTTC.

The rearrangement joins TRBV19 to TRBJ2-4, with D perhaps matching TRBD2 (6 bases). The CDR3 totals 17 residues. The germline CDR1 and CDR2 sequences are LNHDA and SQIVND (reference sequence). V was shortened by 0 bases and J by 3 bases, with 15 bases between the two germline ends. CDR3 region: CASSIDWPSGSKNIQYF. The CDR3 bases are TGTGCCAGTAGTATAGATTGGCCGTCCGGGAGCAAAAACATTCAGTACTTC.

This chain joins TRBV2 and TRBJ2-3; no firm D call. The length of the CDR3 is 15 residues. Germline CDR1 is SNHLY and CDR2 is FYNNEI. Between the trimmed V and J ends, which lost 4 bases and 3 bases, there was a span of 14 bases. The CDR3 protein is CASSGPSRTTDTQYF. CDR3 in DNA: TGTGCCAGCAGTGGGCCGTCCCGAACAACAGATACGCAGTATTTT.

V and J are TRBV7-8 and TRBJ2-3; D gene ambiguous. The V end lost 2 bases, the J end lost 2 bases, and 11 bases lay between the germline ends. The germline V gene has CDR1 SGHVS and CDR2 FQNEAQ. This CDR3 contains 15 residues. The DNA for the CDR3 is TGTGCCAGCAGCTTACTGGAGATATTCACAGATACGCAGTATTTT. The encoded protein is CASSLLEIFTDTQYF.

The chain combines TRBV6-5 with TRBJ1-2; TRBD1 matches 7 bases. Trimming took 5 bases from V and 4 from J; bases not matched to a gene: 4. The CDR3 length is 13 residues. From germline, CDR1 is MNHEY and CDR2 SVGAGI. The CDR3 sequence is CASSMGQSYGYTF. The CDR3 DNA is TGTGCCAGCAGTATGGGACAGAGCTATGGCTACACCTTC.

The gene calls are TRBV5-4 and TRBJ2-5; D is ambiguous. Trimming removed 1 base at V and 0 bases at J, with 4 bases between. The CDR3 runs to 13 residues. The V gene's germline CDR1 is SGHNT and CDR2 YYREEE (reference sequence). CDR3 loop: CASSLYNQETQYF. CDR3 in DNA: TGTGCCAGCAGCTTGTACAACCAAGAGACCCAGTACTTC. Looking up the rest from reference TRBV5-4 and TRBJ2-5 gives the full variable domain: ETGVTQSPTHLIKTRGQQVTLRCSSQSGHNTVSWYQQALGQGPQFIFQYYREEENGRGNFPPRFSGLQFPNYSSELNVNALELDDSALYLCASSLYNQETQYFGPGTRLLVL.